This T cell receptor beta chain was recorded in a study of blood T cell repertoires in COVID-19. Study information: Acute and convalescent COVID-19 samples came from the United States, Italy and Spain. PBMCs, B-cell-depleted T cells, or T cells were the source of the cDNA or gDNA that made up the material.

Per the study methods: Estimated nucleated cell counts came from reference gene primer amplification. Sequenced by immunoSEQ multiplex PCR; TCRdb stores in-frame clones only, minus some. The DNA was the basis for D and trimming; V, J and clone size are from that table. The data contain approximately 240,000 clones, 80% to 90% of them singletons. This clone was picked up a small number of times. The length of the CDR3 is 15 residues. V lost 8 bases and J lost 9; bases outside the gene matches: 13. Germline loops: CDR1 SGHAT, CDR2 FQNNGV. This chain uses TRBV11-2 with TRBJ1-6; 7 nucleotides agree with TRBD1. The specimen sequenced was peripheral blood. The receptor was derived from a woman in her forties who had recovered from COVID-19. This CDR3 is CASGPGAGGRSPLHF. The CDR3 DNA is TGTGCCAGCGGCCCAGGGGCAGGGGGACGTTCACCCCTCCACTTT.